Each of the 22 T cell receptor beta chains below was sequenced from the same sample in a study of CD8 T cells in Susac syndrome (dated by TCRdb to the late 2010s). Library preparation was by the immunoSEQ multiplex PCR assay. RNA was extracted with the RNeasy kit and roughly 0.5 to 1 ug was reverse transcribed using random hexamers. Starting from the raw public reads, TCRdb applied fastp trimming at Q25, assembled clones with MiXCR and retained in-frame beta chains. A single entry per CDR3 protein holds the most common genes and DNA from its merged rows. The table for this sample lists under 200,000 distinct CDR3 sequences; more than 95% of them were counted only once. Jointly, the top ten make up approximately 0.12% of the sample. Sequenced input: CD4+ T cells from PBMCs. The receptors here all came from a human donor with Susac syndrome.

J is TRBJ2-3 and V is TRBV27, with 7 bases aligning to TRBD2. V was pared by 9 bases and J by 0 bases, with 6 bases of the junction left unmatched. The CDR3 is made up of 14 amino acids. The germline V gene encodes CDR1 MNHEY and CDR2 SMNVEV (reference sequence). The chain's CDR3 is CASNRGVSTDTQYF. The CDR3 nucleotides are TGTGCCAGTAACCGGGGGGTAAGCACAGATACGCAGTATTTT.

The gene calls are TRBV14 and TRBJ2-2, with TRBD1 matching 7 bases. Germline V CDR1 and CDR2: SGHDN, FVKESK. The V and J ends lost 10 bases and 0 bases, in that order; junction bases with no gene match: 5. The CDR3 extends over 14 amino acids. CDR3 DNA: TGTGCCACCCGGGACAGCGCGAACACCGGGGAGCTGTTTTTT. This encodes CATRDSANTGELFF. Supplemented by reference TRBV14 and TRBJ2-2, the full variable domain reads EAGVTQFPSHSVIEKGQTVTLRCDPISGHDNLYWYRRVMGKEIKFLLHFVKESKQDESGMPNNRFLAERTGGTYSTLKVQPAELEDSGVYFCATRDSANTGELFFGEGSRLTVL.

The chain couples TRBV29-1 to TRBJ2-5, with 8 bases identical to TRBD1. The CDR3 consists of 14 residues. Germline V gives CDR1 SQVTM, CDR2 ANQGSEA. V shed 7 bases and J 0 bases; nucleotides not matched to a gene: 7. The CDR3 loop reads CSAGTGRDQETQYF. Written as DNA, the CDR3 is TGCAGCGCCGGGACAGGCCGAGACCAAGAGACCCAGTACTTC.

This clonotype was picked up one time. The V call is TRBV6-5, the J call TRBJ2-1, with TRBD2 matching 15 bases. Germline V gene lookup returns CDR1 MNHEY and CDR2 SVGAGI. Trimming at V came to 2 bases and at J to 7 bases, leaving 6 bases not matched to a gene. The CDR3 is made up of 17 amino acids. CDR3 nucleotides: TGTGCCAGCAGTTACACGGGACTAGCGGGAGGCGAGAATGAGCAGTTCTTC. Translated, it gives CASSYTGLAGGENEQFF.

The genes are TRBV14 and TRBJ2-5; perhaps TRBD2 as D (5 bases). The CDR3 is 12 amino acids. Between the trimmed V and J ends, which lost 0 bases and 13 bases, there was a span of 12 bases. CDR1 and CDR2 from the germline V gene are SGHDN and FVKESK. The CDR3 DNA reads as TGTGCCAGCAGCCAAGAGCGGGCCGAGGGGTACTTC. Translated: CASSQERAEGYF.

The CDR3 sequence is CASSHDREPVNTEAFF. CDR3 nucleotide sequence: TGTGCCAGCAGTCATGACAGGGAGCCAGTGAACACTGAAGCTTTCTTT. The chain recombines TRBV6-2 or TRBV6-3 with TRBJ1-1; 7 nucleotides agree with TRBD1. The CDR3 has 16 amino acids. Germline V gives CDR1 MNHEY, CDR2 SVGEGT. The V segment lost 5 bases and the J segment 0 bases; nucleotides outside the gene matches: 9.

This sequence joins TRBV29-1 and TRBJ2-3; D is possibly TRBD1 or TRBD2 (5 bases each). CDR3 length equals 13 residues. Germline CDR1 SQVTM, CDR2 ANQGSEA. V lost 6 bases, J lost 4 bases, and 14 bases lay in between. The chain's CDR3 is CSVTKGAADTQYF. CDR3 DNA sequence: TGCAGCGTGACTAAAGGGGCCGCAGATACGCAGTATTTT.

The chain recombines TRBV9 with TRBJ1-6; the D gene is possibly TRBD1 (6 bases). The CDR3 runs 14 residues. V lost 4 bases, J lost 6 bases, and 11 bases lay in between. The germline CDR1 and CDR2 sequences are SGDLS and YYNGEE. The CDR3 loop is CASSQGQPNSPLHF. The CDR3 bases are TGTGCCAGCAGCCAAGGACAGCCTAATTCACCCCTCCACTTT.

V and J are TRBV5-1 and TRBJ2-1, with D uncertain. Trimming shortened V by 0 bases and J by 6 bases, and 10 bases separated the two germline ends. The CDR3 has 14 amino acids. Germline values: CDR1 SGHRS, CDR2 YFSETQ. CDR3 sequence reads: CASSLGLDPNEQFF. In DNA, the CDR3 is TGCGCCAGCAGCTTGGGTCTAGATCCCAATGAGCAGTTCTTC.

The CDR3 DNA sequence: TGTGCCAGCTCACCACAGGGGGCAGGCTATGGCTACACCTTC. This sequence encodes CASSPQGAGYGYTF. V is TRBV18 and J is TRBJ1-2; 7 bases fit TRBD1. Germline values: CDR1 KGHSH, CDR2 LQKENI. J was trimmed by 4 bases and V by 1 base; bases with no gene match: 3. There are 14 residues in the CDR3.

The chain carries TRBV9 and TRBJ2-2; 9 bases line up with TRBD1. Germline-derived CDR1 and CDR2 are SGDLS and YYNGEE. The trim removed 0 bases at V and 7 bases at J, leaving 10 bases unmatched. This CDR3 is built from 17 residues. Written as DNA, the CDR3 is TGTGCCAGCAGCGTAGCCCACAGGGGGCGATCACGCGGGGAGCTGTTTTTT. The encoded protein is CASSVAHRGRSRGELFF.

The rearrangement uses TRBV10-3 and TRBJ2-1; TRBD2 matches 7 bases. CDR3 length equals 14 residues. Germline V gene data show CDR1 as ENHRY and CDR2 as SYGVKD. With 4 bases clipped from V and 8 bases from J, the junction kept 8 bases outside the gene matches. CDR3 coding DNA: TGTGCCATCAGTGGGGGACTACCCCTGGATGAGCAGTTCTTC. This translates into CAISGGLPLDEQFF.

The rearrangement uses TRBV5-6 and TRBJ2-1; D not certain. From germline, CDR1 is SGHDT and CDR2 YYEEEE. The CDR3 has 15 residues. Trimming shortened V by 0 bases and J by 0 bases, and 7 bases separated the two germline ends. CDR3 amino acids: CASSLVRSSYNEQFF. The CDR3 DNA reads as TGTGCCAGCAGCTTGGTCCGGAGCTCCTACAATGAGCAGTTCTTC.

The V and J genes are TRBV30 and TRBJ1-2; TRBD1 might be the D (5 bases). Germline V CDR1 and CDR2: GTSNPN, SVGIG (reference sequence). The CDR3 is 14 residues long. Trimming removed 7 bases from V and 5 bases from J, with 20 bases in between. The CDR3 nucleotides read TGTGCCTCCCCGGCGGGGGGAACCCCGTATGGCTACACCTTC. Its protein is CASPAGGTPYGYTF.

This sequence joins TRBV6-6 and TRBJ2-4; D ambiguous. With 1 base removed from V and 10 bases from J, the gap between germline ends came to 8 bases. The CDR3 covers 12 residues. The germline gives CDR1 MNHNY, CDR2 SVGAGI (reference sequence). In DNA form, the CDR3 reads TGTGCCAGCAGTTACTTCAAGGATATTCAGTACTTC. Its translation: CASSYFKDIQYF.

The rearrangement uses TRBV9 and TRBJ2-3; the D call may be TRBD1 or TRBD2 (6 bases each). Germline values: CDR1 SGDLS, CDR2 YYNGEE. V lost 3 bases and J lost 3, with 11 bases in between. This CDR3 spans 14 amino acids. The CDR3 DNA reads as TGTGCCAGCAGCGGATGGGGGGCAACAGATACGCAGTATTTT. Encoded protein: CASSGWGATDTQYF. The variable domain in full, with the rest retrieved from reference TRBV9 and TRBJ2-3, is DSGVTQTPKHLITATGQRVTLRCSPRSGDLSVYWYQQSLDQGLQFLIQYYNGEERAKGNILERFSAQQFPDLHSELNLSSLELGDSALYFCASSGWGATDTQYFGPGTRLTVL.

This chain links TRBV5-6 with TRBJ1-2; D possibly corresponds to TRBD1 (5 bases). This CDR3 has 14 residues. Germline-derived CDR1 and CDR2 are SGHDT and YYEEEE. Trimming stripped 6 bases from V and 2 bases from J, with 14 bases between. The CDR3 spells CASIQLGENYGYTF. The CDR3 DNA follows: TGTGCCAGCATCCAACTGGGGGAGAACTATGGCTACACCTTC.

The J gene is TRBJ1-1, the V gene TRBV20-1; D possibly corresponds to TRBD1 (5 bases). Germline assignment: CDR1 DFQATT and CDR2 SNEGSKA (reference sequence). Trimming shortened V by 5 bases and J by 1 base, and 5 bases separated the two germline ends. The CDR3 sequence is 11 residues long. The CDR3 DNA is TGCAGTGCTGGACAGAACACTGAAGCTTTCTTT. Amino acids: CSAGQNTEAFF.

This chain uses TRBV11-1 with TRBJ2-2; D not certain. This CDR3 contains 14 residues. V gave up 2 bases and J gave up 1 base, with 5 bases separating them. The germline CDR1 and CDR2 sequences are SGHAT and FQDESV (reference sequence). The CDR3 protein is CASSLRWNTGELFF. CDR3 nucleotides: TGTGCCAGCAGCTTACGGTGGAACACCGGGGAGCTGTTTTTT.

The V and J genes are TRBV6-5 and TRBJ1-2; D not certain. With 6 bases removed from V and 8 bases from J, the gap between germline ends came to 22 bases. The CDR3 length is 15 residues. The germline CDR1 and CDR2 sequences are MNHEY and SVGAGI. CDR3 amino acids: CASRDGVHPREGYTF. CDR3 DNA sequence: TGTGCCAGCAGGGACGGGGTCCACCCGCGAGAGGGCTACACCTTC.

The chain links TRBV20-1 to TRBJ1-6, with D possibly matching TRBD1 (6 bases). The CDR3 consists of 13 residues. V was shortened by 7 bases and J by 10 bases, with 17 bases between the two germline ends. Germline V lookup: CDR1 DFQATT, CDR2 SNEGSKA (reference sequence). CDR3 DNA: TGCAGTGGCCCATCATCGGGGGGCTCACCCCTCCACTTT. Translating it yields CSGPSSGGSPLHF.

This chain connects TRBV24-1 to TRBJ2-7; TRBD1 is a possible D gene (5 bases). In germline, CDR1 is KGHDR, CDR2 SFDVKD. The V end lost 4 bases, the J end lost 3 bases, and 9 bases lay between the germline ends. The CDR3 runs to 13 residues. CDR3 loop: CATSDVQGYEQYF. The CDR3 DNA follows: TGTGCCACCAGTGACGTCCAGGGCTACGAGCAGTACTTC.